Listed here are 30 T cell receptor beta chains from one sample, sequenced in a study of T cell clonotyping in hematopoietic cell transplantation (dated by TCRdb to about 2021). Receptor amplification or capture employed the immunoSEQ multiplex PCR assay. In TCRdb, the immuneACCESS table is reduced to in-frame sequences with V and J assigned. These tables do not hold every clone; where another copy was compared, an unresolved V gene accounts for under half, and the others remain unexplained. This sample has over 9,500 clones in its table, and approximately 90% of those were observed once. Clones ranked in the top ten supply about 0.79% of the sample. Material: peripheral blood mononuclear cells. These receptor sequences come from a woman aged 45-59 years in good health. Some clones in this sample may be carry-over from other donors' samples.

The J gene is TRBJ2-4, the V gene TRBV7-2; a weak D match, TRBD1 (5 bases). Trimming left V 1 base short and J 7 bases short, with 17 bases between. Germline V gives CDR1 SGHTA, CDR2 FQGNSA. The CDR3 sequence is 16 residues long. The CDR3 DNA reads as TGTGCCAGCAGCTTAGAAAGGTCAGGGTCACGGAACATTCAGTACTTC. Amino acid sequence: CASSLERSGSRNIQYF.

CDR3 nucleotides: TGTGCCAGCAGCGCGGGAGAGGGCGTTTACACCATATATTTT. It specifies CASSAGEGVYTIYF. This chain links TRBV9 with TRBJ1-3; D gene uncertain. CDR1 is SGDLS, CDR2 YYNGEE, per germline. CDR3 length: 14 amino acids. The V end lost 3 bases, the J end lost 8 bases, and 15 bases lay between the germline ends.

This clone was found once. Here the CDR3 reads CASSRDTLGTEAFF. The CDR3, as DNA: TGTGCCAGCAGCCGCGATACCCTTGGGACTGAAGCTTTCTTT. V gene TRBV7-8 combines with J gene TRBJ1-1; no firm D call. The germline V gene has CDR1 SGHVS and CDR2 FQNEAQ. This CDR3 region has 14 residues. V lost 5 bases and J 5 bases, leaving 15 bases between the germline ends.

This chain joins TRBV5-1 and TRBJ2-1; possible D gene TRBD2, 6 bases. V was clipped by 0 bases and J by 7 bases, with 14 bases between them. There are 15 residues in the CDR3. The germline V gene has CDR1 SGHRS and CDR2 YFSETQ. The CDR3 sequence: CASSLGGVRGNEQFF. In DNA, the CDR3 is TGCGCCAGCAGCTTGGGGGGGGTCCGGGGGAATGAGCAGTTCTTC. Complete variable domain (other parts from reference TRBV5-1 and TRBJ2-1): KAGVTQTPRYLIKTRGQQVTLSCSPISGHRSVSWYQQTPGQGLQFLFEYFSETQRNKGNFPGRFSGRQFSNSRSEMNVSTLELGDSALYLCASSLGGVRGNEQFFGPGTRLTVL.

The V gene is TRBV28, the J gene TRBJ1-1; D remains ambiguous. The CDR3 runs to 14 residues. Per germline, CDR1 MDHEN and CDR2 SYDVKM. V was cut by 2 bases and J by 7 bases, with 14 bases left in between. The DNA for the CDR3 is TGTGCCAGCAGTTTAAGGGAAGATGAAAATGAAGCTTTCTTT. It translates to CASSLREDENEAFF. Drawing the rest from reference TRBV28 and TRBJ1-1, the complete variable domain is DVKVTQSSRYLVKRTGEKVFLECVQDMDHENMFWYRQDPGLGLRLIYFSYDVKMKEKGDIPEGYSVSREKKERFSLILESASTNQTSMYLCASSLREDENEAFFGQGTRLTVV.

The J gene is TRBJ2-5, the V gene TRBV19, with 7 bases lining up with TRBD2. Looked up from germline, CDR1 is LNHDA and CDR2 is SQIVND (reference sequence). The CDR3 extends over 15 amino acids. With 10 bases clipped from V and 5 bases from J, the junction kept 16 bases outside the gene matches. The chain's CDR3 is CAITARTRCGETQYF. The CDR3 DNA reads TGTGCCATTACGGCACGGACTAGATGTGGGGAGACCCAGTACTTC.

The chain has TRBV19 and TRBJ1-6; possibly TRBD1 for D (6 bases). Germline V gives CDR1 LNHDA, CDR2 SQIVND (reference sequence). This CDR3 is built from 13 residues. Trimming took off 7 bases at V and 8 bases at J, with 12 bases between the two ends. CDR3 sequence (DNA): TGTGCCAGTACCACGGACAGATATTCACCCCTCCACTTT. Protein: CASTTDRYSPLHF.

The chain has TRBV19 and TRBJ1-5, with 9 bases that match TRBD1. The CDR3 runs 15 residues. Germline V CDR1 and CDR2: LNHDA, SQIVND (reference sequence). Trimming took 7 bases from V and 0 from J; bases not matched to a gene: 4. DNA of the CDR3: TGTGCCAGTACCGGACAGGGGAATAGCAATCAGCCCCAGCATTTT. Translating it yields CASTGQGNSNQPQHF.

The gene calls are TRBV6-6 and TRBJ1-3; perhaps TRBD1 as D (6 bases). Germline assignment: CDR1 MNHNY and CDR2 SVGAGI (reference sequence). V lost 6 bases and J 0 bases, leaving 12 bases between the germline ends. This CDR3 is built from 15 residues. For the CDR3, the DNA is TGTGCCAGCAGATCTGACAGGATCTCTGGAAACACCATATATTTT. It codes for CASRSDRISGNTIYF.

V usage is TRBV6-5 and J usage is TRBJ1-6, with TRBD1 matching over 10 bases. This CDR3 contains 14 residues. CDR1 is MNHEY, CDR2 SVGAGI, per germline. V shed 6 bases, J shed 9 bases, and the junction held 5 bases outside the gene matches. The CDR3 region has the DNA TGTGCCAGCAGGATGACAGGGGGCATTTCACCCCTCCACTTT. Translated: CASRMTGGISPLHF.

This chain uses TRBV7-2 with TRBJ2-1, with 9 bases identical to TRBD1. The germline V gene has CDR1 SGHTA and CDR2 FQGNSA. Germline trimming cut 3 bases from V and 4 bases from J; bases unmatched to any gene: 7. The CDR3 spans 16 residues. This CDR3 is CASSFAGTGSYNEQFF. For the CDR3, the DNA is TGTGCCAGCAGCTTTGCCGGGACAGGGTCATACAATGAGCAGTTCTTC.

The rearrangement joins TRBV10-3 to TRBJ2-2, with 12 positions matching TRBD2. The CDR3 loop spans 17 amino acids. Per germline, CDR1 ENHRY and CDR2 SYGVKD. V trimming: 3 bases; J trimming: 1 base; junction bases outside the gene matches: 3. CDR3 residues: CAISEPGLAGNTGELFF. CDR3 DNA: TGTGCCATCAGTGAACCGGGACTAGCGGGGAACACCGGGGAGCTGTTTTTT.

The J gene is TRBJ1-1, the V gene TRBV4-2; D not resolved. CDR1 is LGHNA and CDR2 is YNFKEQ in the germline V gene. The germline V and J ends were trimmed by 0 bases and 3 bases, with 5 bases remaining between them. The CDR3 extends over 13 amino acids. This CDR3 is CASSQDRYTEAFF. As DNA, the CDR3 is TGTGCCAGCAGCCAAGATCGGTACACTGAAGCTTTCTTT.

This clone was detected only a few times. CDR3 in amino acids: CASSLPGQAPYEQYF. The DNA for the CDR3 is TGTGCCAGCAGTCTCCCCGGACAGGCCCCCTACGAGCAGTACTTC. The gene calls are TRBV27 and TRBJ2-7; 7 bases line up with TRBD1. Germline V gene lookup returns CDR1 MNHEY and CDR2 SMNVEV (reference sequence). The J segment lost 2 bases and the V segment lost 5 bases, leaving 9 bases of the junction unmatched. The CDR3 is made up of 15 amino acids.

The chain uses TRBV6-1 and TRBJ2-6, with D perhaps matching TRBD1 or TRBD2 (5 bases each). CDR3 length: 14 residues. The V end lost 9 bases, the J end lost 2 bases, and 11 bases lay between the germline ends. Germline values: CDR1 MNHNS, CDR2 SASEGT. This chain's CDR3 is CARRGPAGANVLTF. The DNA of the CDR3 is TGTGCCAGGAGGGGCCCAGCTGGGGCCAACGTCCTGACTTTC.

This clone showed up just once. No DNA is shown, since the ends of the CDR3 on it are uncertain; the CDR3 is the one TCRdb lists. The V and J genes are TRBV27 and TRBJ2-7; the table's D call, TRBD1, was not checked against the DNA. Per the germline V gene, CDR1 is MNHEY and CDR2 is SMNVEV (reference sequence). The length of the CDR3 is 15 amino acids, counting both ends. CDR3 loop: CASSSGQGYFGTQYF.

V is TRBV9 and J is TRBJ1-2; 8 bases are shared with TRBD1. The length of the CDR3 is 13 residues. The germline V gene has CDR1 SGDLS and CDR2 YYNGEE. Trimming cost V 3 bases and J 6 bases; bases outside gene matches: 4. CDR3 sequence (DNA): TGTGCCAGCAGCGCAGGGGGCGCAAATGGCTACACCTTC. It yields the protein CASSAGGANGYTF.

The rearrangement joins TRBV5-4 to TRBJ2-3, with D tentatively TRBD1 or TRBD2 (6 bases each). CDR3 size: 14 residues. The ends were cut back, 0 bases at V and 4 bases at J, with 9 bases in the middle. Germline V gives CDR1 SGHNT, CDR2 YYREEE (reference sequence). CDR3 region: CASSLVGGSDTQYF. DNA of the CDR3: TGTGCCAGCAGCTTGGTGGGGGGCTCAGATACGCAGTATTTT.

V and J are TRBV4-3 and TRBJ2-7; 8 bases match TRBD2. Germline loops: CDR1 LGHNA, CDR2 YSLEER. The CDR3 is made up of 15 amino acids. The V and J ends lost 4 bases and 6 bases, in that order; junction bases with no gene match: 11. Here the CDR3 DNA reads TGCGCCAGCAGCCGGGGCGGGGGGTTCGAATCCGAGCAGTACTTC. Protein: CASSRGGGFESEQYF.

The chain joins TRBV6-6 to TRBJ2-3; the match to TRBD1 covers 8 bases. The V segment lost 5 bases and the J segment 1 base; nucleotides outside the gene matches: 5. The CDR3 covers 15 residues. The germline V gene has CDR1 MNHNY and CDR2 SVGAGI (reference sequence). The CDR3 here is CASSRGTGGTDTQYF. The DNA for the CDR3 is TGTGCCAGCAGTCGGGGGACAGGCGGCACAGATACGCAGTATTTT.

The CDR3 nucleotides read TGTGCCAGCAGGTGGCGCCAATCGACCGGGGAGCTGTTTTTT. Amino acid sequence: CASRWRQSTGELFF. V usage is TRBV28 and J usage is TRBJ2-2; D unresolved. The CDR3 loop spans 14 amino acids. Germline V gene lookup returns CDR1 MDHEN and CDR2 SYDVKM. Trimming pared 6 bases from V and 5 bases from J, leaving 13 bases between.

The rearrangement links TRBV14 to TRBJ2-7, with D possibly matching TRBD2 (7 bases). Germline CDR1 and CDR2: SGHDN and FVKESK. The CDR3 is 16 amino acids. Trimming cost V 0 bases and J 3 bases, with 15 bases left between them. The CDR3 region is CASSQDDDGGHYEQYF. CDR3 bases: TGTGCCAGCAGCCAAGATGATGACGGGGGGCACTACGAGCAGTACTTC.

The chain has TRBV5-5 and TRBJ2-7; D may match TRBD1 or TRBD2 (5 bases each). Germline-derived CDR1 and CDR2 are SGHKS and YYEKEE (reference sequence). CDR3 length: 15 amino acids. Trimming took 0 bases from V and 10 from J, leaving 20 bases between them. CDR3 bases: TGTGCCAGCAGCTTGGAGGCGGCAGGGAGTTTGAGCCAGTACTTC. This encodes CASSLEAAGSLSQYF.

The chain couples TRBV6-1 to TRBJ2-7; 12 nucleotides line up with TRBD1. Germline CDR1 is MNHNS and CDR2 is SASEGT. The CDR3 is 15 residues long. Trimming took 10 bases from V and 4 from J; bases not matched to a gene: 11. CDR3 sequence reads: CAIREPGQGAYEQYF. In DNA, the CDR3 is TGTGCCATCAGAGAACCGGGACAGGGGGCATACGAGCAGTACTTC.

The V call is TRBV7-9, the J call TRBJ2-5; D is uncertain. Germline values: CDR1 SEHNR, CDR2 FQNEAQ (reference sequence). V was pared by 3 bases and J by 3 bases, with 5 bases between. The CDR3 has 12 amino acids. The CDR3 here is CASSLGKETQYF. The DNA of the CDR3 is TGTGCCAGCAGCTTGGGTAAAGAGACCCAGTACTTC.

In this sample, this clone turned up once. DNA for the CDR3: TGTGCCAGCAGCTTGTCTCACGGCAGGGGGGACACCATATATTTT. It codes for CASSLSHGRGDTIYF. The chain links TRBV5-5 to TRBJ1-3; TRBD1 matches at 7 bases. The junction had 9 bases not matched to a gene; V was cut back by 1 base and J by 8 bases. CDR1 is SGHKS and CDR2 is YYEKEE in the germline V gene (reference sequence). This CDR3 comprises 15 residues.

This clone has just one count. The V call is TRBV7-2, the J call TRBJ1-5; 7 bases are shared with TRBD1. The CDR3 is 16 amino acids. Germline values: CDR1 SGHTA, CDR2 FQGNSA. V was clipped by 3 bases and J by 4 bases; unmatched bases: 9. The CDR3 DNA reads TGTGCCAGCAGCTTCCATTCAGGACAGGCTAATCAGCCCCAGCATTTT. This gives the protein CASSFHSGQANQPQHF.

The rearrangement joins TRBV18 to TRBJ1-1; D not resolved. V shed 1 base and J shed 5 bases, with 14 bases lying between them. The CDR3 runs to 15 residues. Germline assignment: CDR1 KGHSH and CDR2 LQKENI. In DNA form, the CDR3 reads TGTGCCAGCTCACCACGGGCGGAGCCGCTTACTGAAGCTTTCTTT. This codes for CASSPRAEPLTEAFF.

The rearrangement uses TRBV2 and TRBJ1-6, with D perhaps TRBD1 (6 bases). Deletions cut 6 bases from V and 0 bases from J, with 12 bases between. Per the germline V gene, CDR1 is SNHLY and CDR2 is FYNNEI. CDR3 length: 16 amino acids. The chain's CDR3 is CASRPLDSSYNSPLHF. DNA of the CDR3: TGTGCCAGCAGACCCTTGGACAGCTCCTATAATTCACCCCTCCACTTT.

The chain links TRBV7-9 to TRBJ2-7, with TRBD1 matching 10 bases. This CDR3 is built from 16 residues. Germline V CDR1 and CDR2: SEHNR, FQNEAQ (reference sequence). V lost 2 bases, J lost 3 bases, and 7 bases stayed unmatched. CDR3 in amino acids: CASSLIVTGGFYEQYF. The CDR3, as DNA: TGTGCCAGCAGCTTAATCGTGACAGGGGGCTTCTACGAGCAGTACTTC.